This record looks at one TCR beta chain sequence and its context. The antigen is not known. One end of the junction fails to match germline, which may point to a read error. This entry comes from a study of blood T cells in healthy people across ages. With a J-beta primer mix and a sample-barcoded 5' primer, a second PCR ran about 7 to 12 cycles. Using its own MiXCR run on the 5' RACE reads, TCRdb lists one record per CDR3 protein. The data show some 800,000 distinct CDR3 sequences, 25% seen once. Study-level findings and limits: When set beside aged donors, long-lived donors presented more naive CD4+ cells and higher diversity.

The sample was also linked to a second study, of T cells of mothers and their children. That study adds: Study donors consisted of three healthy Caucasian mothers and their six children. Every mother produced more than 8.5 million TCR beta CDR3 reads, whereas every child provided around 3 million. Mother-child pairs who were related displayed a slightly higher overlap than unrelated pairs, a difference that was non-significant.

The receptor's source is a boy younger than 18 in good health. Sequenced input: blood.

The CDR3 DNA is TGCGCCAGCAGCGTGACTATAGAGACTCAGTACTTC. Its translation: CASSVTIETQYF. The chain carries TRBV5-1 and TRBJ2-5; weak D call: TRBD2 (5 bases). There are 12 residues in the CDR3. Germline assignment: CDR1 SGHRS and CDR2 YFSETQ.